The sample holds a few counts of the clone carrying this T cell receptor (beta chain). The source of the sample is a study of T cells after yellow fever vaccination. Study background: SMART-Seq v4 Ultra Low Input prepared the low-cell-number fractions.

CDR1 is SGHTA, CDR2 FQGNSA, per germline. CDR3 length: 17 residues. V trimming: 5 bases; J trimming: 0 bases; junction bases outside the gene matches: 9. TCRdb used MiXCR to reprocess the 5' RACE reads, holding one entry per CDR3 protein. The data show hundreds of thousands of distinct CDR3 sequences, 8.7% seen once. This TCR was sampled from a man younger than 35 who received the YFV17D yellow fever vaccine. The sequences come from PBMCs, collected on the day of the first yellow fever vaccination. The gene calls are TRBV7-2 and TRBJ2-3; 9 bases agree with TRBD2. CDR3 in DNA: TGTGCCAGCAGCATCAGGGATCTAGCGGGGAGCACAGATACGCAGTATTTT. Translating gives CASSIRDLAGSTDTQYF.